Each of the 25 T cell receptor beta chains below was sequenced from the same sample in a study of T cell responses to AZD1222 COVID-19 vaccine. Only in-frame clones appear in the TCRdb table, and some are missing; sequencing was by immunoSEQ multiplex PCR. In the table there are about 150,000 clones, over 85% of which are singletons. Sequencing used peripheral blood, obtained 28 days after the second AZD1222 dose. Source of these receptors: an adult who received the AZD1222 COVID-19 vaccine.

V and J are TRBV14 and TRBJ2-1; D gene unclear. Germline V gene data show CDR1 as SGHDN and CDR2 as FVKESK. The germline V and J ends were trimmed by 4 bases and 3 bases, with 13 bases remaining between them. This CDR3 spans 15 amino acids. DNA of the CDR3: TGTGCCAGCAGCCTAAGAGGCGCTAACTACAATGAGCAGTTCTTC. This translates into CASSLRGANYNEQFF.

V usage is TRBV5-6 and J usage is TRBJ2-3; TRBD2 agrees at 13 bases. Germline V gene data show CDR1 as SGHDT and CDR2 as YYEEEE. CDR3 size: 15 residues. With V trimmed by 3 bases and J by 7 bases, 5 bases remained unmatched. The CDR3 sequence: CASSSGTSGAYTQYF. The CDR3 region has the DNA TGTGCCAGCAGCTCCGGGACTAGCGGGGCCTATACGCAGTATTTT. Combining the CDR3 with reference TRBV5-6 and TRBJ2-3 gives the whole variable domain DAGVTQSPTHLIKTRGQQVTLRCSPKSGHDTVSWYQQALGQGPQFIFQYYEEEERQRGNFPDRFSGHQFPNYSSELNVNALLLGDSALYLCASSSGTSGAYTQYFGPGTRLTVL.

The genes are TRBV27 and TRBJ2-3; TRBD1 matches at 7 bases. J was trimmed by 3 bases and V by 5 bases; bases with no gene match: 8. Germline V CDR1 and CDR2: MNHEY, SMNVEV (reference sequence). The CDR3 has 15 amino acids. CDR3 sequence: CASSVGQTWTDTQYF. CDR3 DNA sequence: TGTGCCAGCAGTGTGGGACAGACATGGACAGATACGCAGTATTTT.

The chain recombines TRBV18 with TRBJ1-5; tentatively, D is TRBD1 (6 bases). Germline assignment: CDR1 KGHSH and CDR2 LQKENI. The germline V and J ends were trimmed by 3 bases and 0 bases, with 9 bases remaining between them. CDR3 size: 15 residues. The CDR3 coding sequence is TGTGCCAGCTCACCGGGCAGGGGTAGCAATCAGCCCCAGCATTTT. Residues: CASSPGRGSNQPQHF. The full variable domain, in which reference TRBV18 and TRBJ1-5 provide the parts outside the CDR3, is NAGVMQNPRHLVRRRGQEARLRCSPMKGHSHVYWYRQLPEEGLKFMVYLQKENIIDESGMPKERFSAEFPKEGPSILRIQQVVRGDSAAYFCASSPGRGSNQPQHFGDGTRLSIL.

CDR3 loop: CASSQEGFRGALNEKLFF. CDR3 in DNA: TGCGCCAGCAGCCAAGAAGGCTTTCGGGGGGCCCTTAATGAAAAACTGTTTTTT. The chain uses TRBV4-1 and TRBJ1-4, with a weak D call TRBD1 (6 bases). Germline V gene data show CDR1 as MGHRA and CDR2 as YSYEKL. Trimming cost V 0 bases and J 4 bases, with 18 bases left between them. The CDR3 is 18 amino acids.

The DNA of the CDR3 is TGTGCCAGCAGACCCACAGAGAACACTGAAGCTTTCTTT. Its protein is CASRPTENTEAFF. The rearrangement links TRBV13 to TRBJ1-1; no definite D call. Trimming shortened V by 6 bases and J by 1 base, and 9 bases separated the two germline ends. The CDR3 contains 13 residues. Germline V gene data show CDR1 as PRHDT and CDR2 as FYEKMQ (reference sequence).

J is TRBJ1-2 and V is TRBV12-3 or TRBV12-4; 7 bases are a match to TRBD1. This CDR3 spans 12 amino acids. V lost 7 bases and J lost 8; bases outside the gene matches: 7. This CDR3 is CASKLQGLGYTF. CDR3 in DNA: TGTGCCAGCAAGCTACAGGGGTTAGGCTACACCTTC.

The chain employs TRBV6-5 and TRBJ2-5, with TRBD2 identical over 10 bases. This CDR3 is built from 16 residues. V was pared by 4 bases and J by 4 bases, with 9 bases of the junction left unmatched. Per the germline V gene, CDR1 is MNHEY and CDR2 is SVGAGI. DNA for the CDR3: TGTGCCAGCAGTTCCCCCTGGACTAGCGGTGGAGAGACCCAGTACTTC. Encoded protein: CASSSPWTSGGETQYF.

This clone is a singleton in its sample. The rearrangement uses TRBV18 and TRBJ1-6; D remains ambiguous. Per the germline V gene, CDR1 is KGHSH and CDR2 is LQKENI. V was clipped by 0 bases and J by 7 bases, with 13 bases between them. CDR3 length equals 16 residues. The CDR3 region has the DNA TGTGCCAGCTCACCACCGGGAGGGCTCGTCAATTCACCCCTCCACTTT. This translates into CASSPPGGLVNSPLHF.

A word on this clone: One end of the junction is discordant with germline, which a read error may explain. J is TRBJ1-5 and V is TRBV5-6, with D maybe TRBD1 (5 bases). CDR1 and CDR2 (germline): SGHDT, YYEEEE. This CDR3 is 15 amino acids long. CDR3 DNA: TGTGCCAGCAGTTTGGAAGGTTCGGGGGTCCGGGCCCAGCATTTT. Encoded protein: CASSLEGSGVRAQHF.

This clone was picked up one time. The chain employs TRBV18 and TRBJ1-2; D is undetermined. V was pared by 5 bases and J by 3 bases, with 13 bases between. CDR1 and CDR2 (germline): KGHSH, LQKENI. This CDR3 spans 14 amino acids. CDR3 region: CASSSDGFYYGYTF. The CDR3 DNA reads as TGTGCCAGCTCATCCGACGGGTTTTACTATGGCTACACCTTC. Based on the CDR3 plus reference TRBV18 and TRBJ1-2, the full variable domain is NAGVMQNPRHLVRRRGQEARLRCSPMKGHSHVYWYRQLPEEGLKFMVYLQKENIIDESGMPKERFSAEFPKEGPSILRIQQVVRGDSAAYFCASSSDGFYYGYTFGSGTRLTVV.

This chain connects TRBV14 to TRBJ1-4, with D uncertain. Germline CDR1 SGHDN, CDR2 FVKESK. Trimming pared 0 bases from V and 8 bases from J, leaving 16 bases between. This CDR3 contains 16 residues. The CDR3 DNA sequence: TGTGCCAGCAGCCAAGAAGGTCCAGGAGGCTACGAAAAACTGTTTTTT. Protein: CASSQEGPGGYEKLFF.

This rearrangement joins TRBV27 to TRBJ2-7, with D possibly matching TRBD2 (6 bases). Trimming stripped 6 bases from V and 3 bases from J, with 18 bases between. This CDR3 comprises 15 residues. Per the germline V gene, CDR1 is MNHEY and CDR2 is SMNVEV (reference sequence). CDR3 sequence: CASSIQGGGIYEQYF. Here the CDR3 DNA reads TGTGCCAGCAGCATTCAGGGTGGGGGGATCTACGAGCAGTACTTC.

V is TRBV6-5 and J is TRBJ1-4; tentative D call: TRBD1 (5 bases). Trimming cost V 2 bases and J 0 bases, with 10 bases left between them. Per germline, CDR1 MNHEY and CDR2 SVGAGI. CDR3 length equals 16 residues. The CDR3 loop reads CASSYMRTPTNEKLFF. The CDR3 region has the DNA TGTGCCAGCAGTTACATGAGGACACCAACTAATGAAAAACTGTTTTTT.

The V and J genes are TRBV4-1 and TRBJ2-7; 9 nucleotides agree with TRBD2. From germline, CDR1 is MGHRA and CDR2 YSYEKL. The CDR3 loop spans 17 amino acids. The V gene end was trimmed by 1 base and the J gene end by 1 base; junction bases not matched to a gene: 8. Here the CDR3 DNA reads TGCGCCAGCAGCCAAGCAGGAGTAGCGGGGGCATCCTACGAGCAGTACTTC. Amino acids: CASSQAGVAGASYEQYF.

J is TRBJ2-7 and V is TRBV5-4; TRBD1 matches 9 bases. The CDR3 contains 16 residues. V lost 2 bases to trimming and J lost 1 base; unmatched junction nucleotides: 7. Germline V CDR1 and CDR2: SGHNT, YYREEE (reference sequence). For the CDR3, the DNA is TGTGCCAGCAGCTTCGGGGGGACAGGGCTTTCCTACGAGCAGTACTTC. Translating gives CASSFGGTGLSYEQYF.

The CDR3 DNA is TGTGCCAGCAGCCCCCGGGAGGGGAGCTACGAGCAGTACTTC. Translation: CASSPREGSYEQYF. This sequence joins TRBV9 and TRBJ2-7; 8 bases map to TRBD2. The CDR3 covers 14 residues. The germline gives CDR1 SGDLS, CDR2 YYNGEE. V lost 4 bases, J lost 3 bases, and 6 bases stayed unmatched.

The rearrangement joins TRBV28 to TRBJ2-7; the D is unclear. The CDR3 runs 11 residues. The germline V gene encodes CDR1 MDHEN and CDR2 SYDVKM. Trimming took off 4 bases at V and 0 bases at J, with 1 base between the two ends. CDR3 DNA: TGTGCCAGCAGTTCCTCCTACGAGCAGTACTTC. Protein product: CASSSSYEQYF.

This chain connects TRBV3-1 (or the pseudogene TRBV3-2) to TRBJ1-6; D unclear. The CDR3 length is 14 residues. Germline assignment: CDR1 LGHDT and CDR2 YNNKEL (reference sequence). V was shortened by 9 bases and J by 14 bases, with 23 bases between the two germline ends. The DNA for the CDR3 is TGTGCCAGACCTAAACGCTATGGGGATCGGGCCCTCCACTTT. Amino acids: CARPKRYGDRALHF.

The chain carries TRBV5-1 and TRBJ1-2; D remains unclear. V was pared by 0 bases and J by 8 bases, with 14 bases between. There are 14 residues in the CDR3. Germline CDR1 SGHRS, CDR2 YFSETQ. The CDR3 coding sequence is TGCGCCAGCAGCTTGGGATCAGGTGTCGACGGCTACACCTTC. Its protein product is CASSLGSGVDGYTF. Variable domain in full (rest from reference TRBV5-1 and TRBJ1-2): KAGVTQTPRYLIKTRGQQVTLSCSPISGHRSVSWYQQTPGQGLQFLFEYFSETQRNKGNFPGRFSGRQFSNSRSEMNVSTLELGDSALYLCASSLGSGVDGYTFGSGTRLTVV.

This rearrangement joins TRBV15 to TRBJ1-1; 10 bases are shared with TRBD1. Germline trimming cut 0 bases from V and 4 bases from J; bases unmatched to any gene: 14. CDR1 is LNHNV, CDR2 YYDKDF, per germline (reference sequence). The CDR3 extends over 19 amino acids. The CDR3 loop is CATSRDRTGGGFVGTEAFF. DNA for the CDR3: TGTGCCACCAGCAGAGATAGGACAGGGGGAGGGTTCGTCGGCACTGAAGCTTTCTTT.

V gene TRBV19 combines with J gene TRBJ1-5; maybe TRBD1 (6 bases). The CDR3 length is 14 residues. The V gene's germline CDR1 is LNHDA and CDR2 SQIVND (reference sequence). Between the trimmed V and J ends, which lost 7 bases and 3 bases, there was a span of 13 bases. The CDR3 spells CASNLDSFNQPQHF. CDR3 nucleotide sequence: TGTGCCAGTAACTTGGACAGCTTCAATCAGCCCCAGCATTTT. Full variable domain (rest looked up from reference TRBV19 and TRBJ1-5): DGGITQSPKYLFRKEGQNVTLSCEQNLNHDAMYWYRQDPGQGLRLIYYSQIVNDFQKGDIAEGYSVSREKKESFPLTVTSAQKNPTAFYLCASNLDSFNQPQHFGDGTRLSIL.

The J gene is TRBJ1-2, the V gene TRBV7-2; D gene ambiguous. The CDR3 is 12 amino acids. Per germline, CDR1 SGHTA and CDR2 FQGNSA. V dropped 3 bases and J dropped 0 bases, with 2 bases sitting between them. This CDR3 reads CASSFSNYGYTF. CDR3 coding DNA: TGTGCCAGCAGCTTCTCTAACTATGGCTACACCTTC.

As DNA, the CDR3 is TGTGCCAGCAGTTCCCTTACAGGGGGCGTATACGAGCAGTACTTC. It specifies CASSSLTGGVYEQYF. The chain has TRBV28 and TRBJ2-7; 9 nucleotides match TRBD1. CDR1 and CDR2 from the germline V gene are MDHEN and SYDVKM. The CDR3 extends over 15 amino acids. Trimming removed 4 bases from V and 4 bases from J; junction bases left unmatched: 8.

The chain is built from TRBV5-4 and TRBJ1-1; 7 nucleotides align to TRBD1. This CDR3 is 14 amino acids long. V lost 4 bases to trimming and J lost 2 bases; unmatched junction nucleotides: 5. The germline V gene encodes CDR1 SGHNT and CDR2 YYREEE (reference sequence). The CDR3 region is CASSPWDSNTEAFF. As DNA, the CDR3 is TGTGCCAGCAGCCCCTGGGACAGCAACACTGAAGCTTTCTTT.